This T cell receptor beta chain was retrieved from a study of T cell responses to AZD1222 COVID-19 vaccine. The study's findings and limits: Only after the peak T cell response were repertoires sampled. Two AZD1222 doses significantly raised spike-specific TCR breadth and depth over controls.

This CDR3 has 15 amino acids. V gave up 4 bases and J gave up 4 bases, with 11 bases separating them. Germline V CDR1 and CDR2: KGHSH, LQKENI. Assay used: immunoSEQ multiplex PCR; TCRdb lists only in-frame clones, some missing. In the table there are 24,000 or so clones, roughly 84% of which are singletons. In this sample, this clone turned up once. Antigen unknown. The chain is built from TRBV18 and TRBJ2-6; unclear D gene. The source material was peripheral blood, sampled 28 days after the second AZD1222 dose. The clonotype originates from an adult who received the AZD1222 COVID-19 vaccine. CDR3 sequence reads: CASSLQWAGANVLTF. The CDR3, as DNA: TGTGCCAGCTCACTACAATGGGCAGGGGCCAACGTCCTGACTTTC.